The TCR beta chain described here comes from a study of circulating tumor DNA in untreated peripheral T-cell lymphoma (dated by TCRdb to the early 2020s). Beyond this particular receptor, the publication reports: Tumor-specific clonotypes turned up in approximately 80% of patients, identified from roughly 84% of baseline tissues and from about 67% of baseline serum samples.

Tumor-specific TCR clonotypes were identified by sequencing baseline tumor tissue collected before treatment. The study used next-generation sequencing of T-cell receptor sequences to monitor peripheral T-cell lymphoma patients receiving frontline treatment on a trial. A note on this clone: Its antigen is currently not known. No much larger clone is present one base from it, and per-base qualities are unavailable.

To prepare the library, the immunoSEQ multiplex PCR assay was applied. Sourced from immuneACCESS, this table was stored by TCRdb with only in-frame sequences that have V and J called. A share of the clones is absent; for the studies checked, an unresolved V gene accounts for under half, and the remainder has no known explanation. Within this sample are 5,500 to 8,000 clones, with approximately 72% of them counted one time only. The top ten constitute approximately 16% of the sample. V is trimmed back by 3 bases and J by 3 bases, and the junction contains 5 bases that no gene match accounts for. The CDR3 starts with the cysteine, ends with the phenylalanine, and has 15 residues. Of the read, only the CDR3 DNA is kept; its 45 bases are in frame from base 1. CDR1 and CDR2 were assigned from the germline V gene as MDHEN and SYDVKM.

This receptor was identified in a human donor with peripheral T-cell lymphoma. Recombination joined TRBV28 with TRBJ2-3; 8 central bases correspond to TRBD2. The sequencing sample was made of tumor tissue. The DNA reads TGTGCCAGCAGTTTGGAAGGGACTAGAACAGATACGCAGTATTTT. This yields the protein CASSLEGTRTDTQYF.